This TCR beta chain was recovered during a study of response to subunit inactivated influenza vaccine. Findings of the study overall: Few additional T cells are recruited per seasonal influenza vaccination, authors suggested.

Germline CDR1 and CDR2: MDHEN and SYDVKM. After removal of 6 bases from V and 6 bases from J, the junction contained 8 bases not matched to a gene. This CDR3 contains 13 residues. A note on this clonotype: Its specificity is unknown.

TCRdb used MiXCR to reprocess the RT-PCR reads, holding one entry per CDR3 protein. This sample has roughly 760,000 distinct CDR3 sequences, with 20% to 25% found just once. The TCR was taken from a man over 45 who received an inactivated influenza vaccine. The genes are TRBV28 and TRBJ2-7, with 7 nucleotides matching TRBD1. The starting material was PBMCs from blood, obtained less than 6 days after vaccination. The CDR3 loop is CASRWGTVGEQYF. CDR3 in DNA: TGTGCCAGCAGGTGGGGGACAGTCGGCGAGCAGTACTTC.